This T cell receptor beta chain was captured in a study of T cell responses to AZD1222 COVID-19 vaccine (dated by TCRdb to the early 2020s). The study in broad terms: TCR sequencing covered 233 trial participants: roughly 200 given two doses of AZD1222 and around 26 given two doses of MenACWY control vaccine. Trial participants were enrolled by age into 18-55, 56-69 and 70-plus year subgroups, with approximately 150, 28 and 58 TCR-sequenced participants respectively. The paper as a whole reports these results and caveats: Epitopes outside the regions mutated in the B.1.351 and B.1.1.7 variants were reportedly recognized by nearly half of the unique spike-specific TCRs. Participants were mostly white British and included more females than males, and it was suggested by the authors that clonal diversity may have been underestimated. After two AZD1222 doses, both the breadth and the depth of spike-specific TCRs were significantly higher than at day 0 and than in MenACWY recipients. No day 14 peak-response samples were available, so repertoires were characterized only after the peak T cell response. CD4 TCRs associated with the vaccine covered the entire spike protein, and the dominant responses were in regions 160-218 and 743-854. In the small 56-69-year group, the increase in depth fell short of significance, most likely because of low power. Only five or six AZD1222 recipients were SARS-CoV-2 seropositive at baseline, limiting conclusions about previously exposed vaccinees.

In regard to this clone: Its cognate antigen has yet to be identified. No base-level quality is on record; no much larger clone is a single base apart.

The CDR3 numbers 17 residues from cysteine through phenylalanine. Here the CDR3 DNA is all that survives: 51 bases in frame from base 1. The CDR3 regions of human TCRbeta chains were analyzed by immunosequencing. As for the authors' bioinformatics: Repertoire TCRs were matched against a reference library of SARS-CoV-2-specific TCRs generated with the MIRA antigen-specificity platform. Breadth was defined as the fraction of unique TCRs that were SARS-CoV-2-associated. Depth was defined as the fraction of total T cells that were SARS-CoV-2-associated. Each spike-specific TCR was assigned to its reactive spike region and to a CD4 or CD8 class using the MIRA data. Log10-transformed breadth and depth values were compared by one-way ANOVA with Sidak's multiple comparisons tests. As stored in TCRdb, this immuneACCESS dataset retains in-frame rearrangements with V and J assigned. A fraction of the clones does not appear; measured against another copy, unresolved V genes explain less than half of the discrepancy, and the remainder lacks a known reason. From that table come the V and J calls and clone size; the DNA was used to work out D and trimming. This sample is represented by roughly 120,000 clones; roughly 87% of them were singletons. The ten largest clonotypes hold about 2.5% of the sample.

The sample's time point label is to be understood as: about 28 days (+/-7) after the second vaccine dose. Because spike-specific TCR depth and breadth did not differ between the two schedules, AZD1222 recipients who got a second dose at roughly 4 weeks were pooled with those who got a second dose at roughly 12 weeks. Vaccinee samples were obtained from the UK trials COV001 and COV002, which included a single-blind randomized controlled phase 2/3 trial of AZD1222 (ChAdOx1 nCoV-19) in healthy adults. For TCRbeta chain sequencing, PBMC samples were collected from trial participants at day 0 and at day 28 after the second dose.

The specimen was peripheral blood, collected 28 days after the second AZD1222 dose. This TCR came from an adult who received the AZD1222 COVID-19 vaccine. The V and J segments used are TRBV21-1 and TRBJ1-4; TRBD1, as called in the table, went unchecked against the DNA. TRBV21-1 has pseudogene status. The CDR3 protein sequence reads: CASSTLVQTGPNEKLFF. The sequence in DNA is TGTGCCAGCAGCACGCTGGTGCAGACAGGCCCGAATGAAAAACTGTTTTTT.